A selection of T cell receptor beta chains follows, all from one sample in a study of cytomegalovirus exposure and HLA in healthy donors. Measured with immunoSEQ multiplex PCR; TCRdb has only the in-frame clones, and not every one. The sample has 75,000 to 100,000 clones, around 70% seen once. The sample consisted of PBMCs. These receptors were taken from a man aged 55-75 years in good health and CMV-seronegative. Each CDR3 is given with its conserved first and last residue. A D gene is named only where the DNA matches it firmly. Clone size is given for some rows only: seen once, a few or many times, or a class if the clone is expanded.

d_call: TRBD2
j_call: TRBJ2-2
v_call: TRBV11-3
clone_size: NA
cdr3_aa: CASSLDSSGVNTGELFF
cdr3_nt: TGTGCCAGCAGCTTAGATTCTAGCGGAGTAAACACCGGGGAGCTGTTTTTT

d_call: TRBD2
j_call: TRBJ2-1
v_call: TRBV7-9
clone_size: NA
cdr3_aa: CASSDQQLADSGDEQFF
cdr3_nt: TGTGCCAGCAGCGACCAACAACTAGCGGACTCTGGCGATGAGCAGTTCTTC

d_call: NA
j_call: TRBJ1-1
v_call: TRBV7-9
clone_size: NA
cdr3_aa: CASRPRGGMNTEAFF
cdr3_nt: TGTGCCAGCAGGCCTCGCGGGGGCATGAACACTGAAGCTTTCTTT

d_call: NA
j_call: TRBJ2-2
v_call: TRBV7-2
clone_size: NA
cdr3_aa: CASSPREDRGTEGELFF
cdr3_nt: TGTGCCAGCAGCCCCCGAGAGGACAGAGGGACGGAGGGGGAGCTGTTTTTT

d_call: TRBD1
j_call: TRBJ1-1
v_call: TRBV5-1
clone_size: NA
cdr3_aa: CASSFVGDRVTPEAFF
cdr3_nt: TGCGCCAGCAGCTTCGTAGGGGACAGGGTGACCCCTGAAGCTTTCTTT

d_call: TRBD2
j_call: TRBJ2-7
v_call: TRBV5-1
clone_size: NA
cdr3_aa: CASRREGTYEQYF
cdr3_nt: TGCGCCAGCCGGCGGGAGGGAACCTACGAGCAGTACTTC

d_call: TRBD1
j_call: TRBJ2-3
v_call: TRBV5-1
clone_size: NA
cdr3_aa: CASSLEGQGTDTQYF
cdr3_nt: TGCGCCAGCAGCTTGGAGGGACAGGGGACAGATACGCAGTATTTT

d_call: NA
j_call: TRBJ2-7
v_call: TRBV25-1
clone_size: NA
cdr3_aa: CASSVQENSYEQYF
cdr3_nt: TGTGCCAGCAGTGTTCAGGAAAACTCCTACGAGCAGTACTTC

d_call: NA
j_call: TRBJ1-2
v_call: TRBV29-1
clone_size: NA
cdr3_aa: CSADTGFHGYTF
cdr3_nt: TGCAGCGCCGACACAGGGTTCCATGGCTACACCTTC

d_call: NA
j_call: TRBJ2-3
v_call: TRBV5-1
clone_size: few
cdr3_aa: CASGLGTDTQYF
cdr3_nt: TGCGCCAGCGGCCTAGGCACAGATACGCAGTATTTT

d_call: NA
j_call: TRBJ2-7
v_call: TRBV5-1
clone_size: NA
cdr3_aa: CASRLGADPYEQYF
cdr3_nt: TGCGCCAGCAGGCTAGGTGCAGATCCCTACGAGCAGTACTTC

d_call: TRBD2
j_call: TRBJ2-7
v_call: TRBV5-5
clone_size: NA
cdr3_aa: CASSLGGSESYEQYF
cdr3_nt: TGTGCCAGCAGCTTGGGCGGGAGTGAATCCTACGAGCAGTACTTC

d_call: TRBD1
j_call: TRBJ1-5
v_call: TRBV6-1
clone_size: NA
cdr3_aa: CASSGRTGRDQPQHF
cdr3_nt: TGTGCCAGCAGTGGAAGGACAGGGAGGGACCAGCCCCAGCATTTT

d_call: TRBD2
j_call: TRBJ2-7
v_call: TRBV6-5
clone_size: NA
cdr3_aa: CASSPFSGTPWEQYF
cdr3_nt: TGTGCCAGCAGCCCCTTTAGCGGGACCCCATGGGAGCAGTACTTC

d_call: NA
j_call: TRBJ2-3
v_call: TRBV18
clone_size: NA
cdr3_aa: CASSTLQEVRGDTQYF
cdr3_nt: TGTGCCAGCTCCACTCTTCAGGAGGTCAGGGGAGATACGCAGTATTTT

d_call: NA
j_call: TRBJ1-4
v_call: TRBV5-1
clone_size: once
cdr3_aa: CASSNSAGFIATNEKLFF
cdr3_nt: TGCGCCAGCAGCAACTCAGCCGGGTTTATTGCAACTAATGAAAAACTGTTTTTT

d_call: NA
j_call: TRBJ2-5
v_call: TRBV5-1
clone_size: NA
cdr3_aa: CASSLVGGAETQYF
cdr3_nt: TGCGCCAGCAGCCTGGTAGGAGGGGCGGAGACCCAGTACTTC

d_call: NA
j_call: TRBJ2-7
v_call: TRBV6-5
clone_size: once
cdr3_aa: CASSPGKTYEQYF
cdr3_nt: TGTGCCAGCAGTCCAGGGAAAACCTACGAGCAGTACTTC

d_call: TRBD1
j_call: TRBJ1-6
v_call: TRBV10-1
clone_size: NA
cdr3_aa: CASSQDRGGNSPLHF
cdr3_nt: TGCGCCAGCAGCCAGGACAGGGGCGGTAATTCACCCCTCCACTTT

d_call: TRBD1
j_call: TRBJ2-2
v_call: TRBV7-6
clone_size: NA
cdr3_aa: CASSITGAGELFF
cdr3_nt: TGTGCCAGCAGCATCACAGGGGCCGGGGAGCTGTTTTTT

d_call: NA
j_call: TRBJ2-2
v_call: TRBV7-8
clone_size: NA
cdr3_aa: CASRLGGEGTGELFF
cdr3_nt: TGTGCCAGCAGACTAGGGGGGGAGGGCACCGGGGAGCTGTTTTTT

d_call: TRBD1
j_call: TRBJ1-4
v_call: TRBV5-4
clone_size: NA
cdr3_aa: CASSTWDRGGEKLFF
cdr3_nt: TGTGCCAGCAGCACCTGGGACAGGGGAGGTGAAAAACTGTTTTTT

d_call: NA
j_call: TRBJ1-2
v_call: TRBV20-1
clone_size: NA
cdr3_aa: CSADSVPSPF
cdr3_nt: TGCAGTGCTGACAGTGTGCCCTCACCCTTC

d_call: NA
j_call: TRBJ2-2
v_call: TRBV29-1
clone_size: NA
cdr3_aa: CSVGRDSLAGELFF
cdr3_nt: TGCAGCGTTGGGCGGGACTCCTTGGCCGGGGAGCTGTTTTTT

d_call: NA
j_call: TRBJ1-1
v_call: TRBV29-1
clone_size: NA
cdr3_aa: CSAVASGRTEAFF
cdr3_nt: TGCAGCGCCGTAGCGTCGGGCCGGACTGAAGCTTTCTTT

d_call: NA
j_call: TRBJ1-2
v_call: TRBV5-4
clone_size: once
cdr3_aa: CASSLDGGLTHGYTF
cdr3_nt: TGTGCCAGCAGCTTGGACGGAGGACTCACGCATGGCTACACCTTC

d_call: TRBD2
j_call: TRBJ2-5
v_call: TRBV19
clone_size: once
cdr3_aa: CASSSPGLAGQETQYF
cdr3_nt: TGTGCCAGTAGTAGCCCCGGACTAGCGGGACAAGAGACCCAGTACTTC

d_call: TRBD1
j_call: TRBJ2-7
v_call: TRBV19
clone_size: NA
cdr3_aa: CASSVPGTGDERQYF
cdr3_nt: TGTGCCAGTAGTGTCCCCGGGACAGGGGATGAGAGGCAGTACTTC

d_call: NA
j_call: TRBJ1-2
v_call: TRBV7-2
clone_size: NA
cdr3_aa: CASSLVTGSEGYTF
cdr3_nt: TGTGCCAGCAGCTTAGTCACCGGATCGGAGGGCTACACCTTC

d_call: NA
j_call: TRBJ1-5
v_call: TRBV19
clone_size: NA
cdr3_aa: CASQIGGNQPQHF
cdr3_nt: TGTGCCAGCCAGATAGGCGGAAATCAGCCCCAGCATTTT

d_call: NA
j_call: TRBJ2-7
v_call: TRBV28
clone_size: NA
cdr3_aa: CASSLQGIPYEQYF
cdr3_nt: TGTGCCAGCAGTTTGCAGGGAATACCCTACGAGCAGTACTTC

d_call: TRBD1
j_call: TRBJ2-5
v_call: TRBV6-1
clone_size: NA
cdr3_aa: CASSDPGTGQETQYF
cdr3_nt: TGTGCCAGCAGTGATCCCGGGACAGGGCAAGAGACCCAGTACTTC

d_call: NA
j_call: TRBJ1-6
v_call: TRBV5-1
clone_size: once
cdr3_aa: CASSLGQGRNSPLHF
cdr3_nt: TGCGCCAGCAGCTTGGGTCAGGGGCGTAATTCACCCCTCCACTTT

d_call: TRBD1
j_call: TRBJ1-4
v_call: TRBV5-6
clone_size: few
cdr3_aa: CASSSQGAGANEKLFF
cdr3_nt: TGTGCCAGCAGCTCACAGGGGGCGGGGGCTAATGAAAAACTGTTTTTT

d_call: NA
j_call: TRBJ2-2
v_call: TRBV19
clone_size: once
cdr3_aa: CASRVLSSPGEGGELFF
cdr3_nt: TGTGCCAGTAGAGTCCTCTCCTCCCCAGGGGAAGGCGGGGAGCTGTTTTTT

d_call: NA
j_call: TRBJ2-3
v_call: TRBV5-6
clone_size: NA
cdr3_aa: CASSRLGTDTQYF
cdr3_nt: TGTGCCAGCAGCCGACTAGGAACAGATACGCAGTATTTT

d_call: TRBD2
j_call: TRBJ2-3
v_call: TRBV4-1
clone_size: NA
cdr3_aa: CASSQVAGTSDTQYF
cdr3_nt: TGCGCCAGCAGCCAAGTAGCGGGGACTTCCGATACGCAGTATTTT

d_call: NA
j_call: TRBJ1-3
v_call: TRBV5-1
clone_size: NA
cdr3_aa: CASSLTGSGNTIYF
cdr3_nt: TGCGCCAGCAGCTTGACGGGCTCTGGAAACACCATATATTTT

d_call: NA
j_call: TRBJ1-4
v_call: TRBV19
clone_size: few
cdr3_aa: CASSTDSASSINEKLFF
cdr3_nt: TGTGCCAGTAGTACCGACAGTGCCTCCTCCATTAATGAAAAACTGTTTTTT

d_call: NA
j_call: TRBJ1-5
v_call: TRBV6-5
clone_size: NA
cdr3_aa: CASSGLGQPQHF
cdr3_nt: TGTGCCAGCAGTGGACTAGGACAGCCCCAGCATTTT

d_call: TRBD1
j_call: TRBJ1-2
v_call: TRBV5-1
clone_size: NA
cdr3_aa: CASSLTETGVYGYTF
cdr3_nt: TGCGCCAGCAGCTTGACTGAGACAGGGGTCTATGGCTACACCTTC

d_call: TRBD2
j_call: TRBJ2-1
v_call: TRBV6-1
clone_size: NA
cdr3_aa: CASSESGGLGPSSYNEQFF
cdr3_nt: TGTGCCAGCAGTGAATCGGGGGGGCTAGGGCCGAGCTCCTACAATGAGCAGTTCTTC

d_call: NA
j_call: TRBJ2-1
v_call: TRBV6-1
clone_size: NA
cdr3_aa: CASRRGAPSEQFF
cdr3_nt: TGTGCCAGCAGACGGGGGGCTCCTTCAGAGCAGTTCTTC

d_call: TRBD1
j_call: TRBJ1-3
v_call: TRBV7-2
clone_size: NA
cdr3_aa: CASSSDRGNTIYF
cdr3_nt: TGTGCCAGCAGCTCGGACAGGGGAAACACCATATATTTT

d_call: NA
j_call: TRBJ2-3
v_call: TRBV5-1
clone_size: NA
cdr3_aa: CASKVQEDYTDTQYF
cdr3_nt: TGCGCCAGCAAGGTTCAGGAGGACTACACAGATACGCAGTATTTT

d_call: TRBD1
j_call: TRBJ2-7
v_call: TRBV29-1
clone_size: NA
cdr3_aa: CSVEVGRGMGEQYF
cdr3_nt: TGCAGCGTTGAAGTGGGCAGGGGGATGGGCGAGCAGTACTTC

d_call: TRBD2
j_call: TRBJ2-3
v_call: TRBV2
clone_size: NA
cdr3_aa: CASSLQRGADTQYF
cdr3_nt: TGTGCCAGCAGCCTCCAACGGGGGGCAGATACGCAGTATTTT

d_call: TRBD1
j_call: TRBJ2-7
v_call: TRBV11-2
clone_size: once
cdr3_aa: CASSLRTGDEGQYF
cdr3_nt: TGTGCCAGCAGCTTAAGGACAGGGGACGAAGGGCAGTACTTC

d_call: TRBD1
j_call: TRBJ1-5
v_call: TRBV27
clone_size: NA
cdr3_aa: CASRGGTGGNQPQHF
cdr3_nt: TGTGCCAGCAGGGGGGGGACAGGTGGTAATCAGCCCCAGCATTTT

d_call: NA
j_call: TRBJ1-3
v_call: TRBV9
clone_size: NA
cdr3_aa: CASSAEAGNTIYF
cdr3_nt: TGTGCCAGCAGCGCAGAGGCTGGAAACACCATATATTTT

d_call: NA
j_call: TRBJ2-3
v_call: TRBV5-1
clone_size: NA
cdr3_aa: CASSSSVGRGSTDTQYF
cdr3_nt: TGCGCCAGCAGCTCTTCGGTTGGCAGGGGTAGCACAGATACGCAGTATTTT

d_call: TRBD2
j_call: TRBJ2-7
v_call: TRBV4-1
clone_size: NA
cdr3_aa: CASSHGLAGSYEQYF
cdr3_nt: TGCGCCAGCAGCCATGGGCTAGCGGGGTCCTACGAGCAGTACTTC

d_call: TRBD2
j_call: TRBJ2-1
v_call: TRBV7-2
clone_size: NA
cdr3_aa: CARRLTSGILTSYNEQFF
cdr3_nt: TGTGCCAGACGGTTGACTAGCGGGATCCTTACCTCCTACAATGAGCAGTTCTTC

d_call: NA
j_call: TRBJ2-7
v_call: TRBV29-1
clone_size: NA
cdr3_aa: CSVVTEKYEQYF
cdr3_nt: TGCAGCGTTGTTACAGAGAAGTACGAGCAGTACTTC

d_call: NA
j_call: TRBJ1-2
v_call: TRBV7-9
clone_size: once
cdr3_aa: CASSYMDSYGYTF
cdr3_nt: TGTGCCAGCAGTTATATGGACAGCTATGGCTACACCTTC

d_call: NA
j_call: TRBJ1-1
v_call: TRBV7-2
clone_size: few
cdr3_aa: CASSLARGGMNTEAFF
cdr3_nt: TGTGCCAGCAGCTTGGCGAGGGGGGGGATGAACACTGAAGCTTTCTTT

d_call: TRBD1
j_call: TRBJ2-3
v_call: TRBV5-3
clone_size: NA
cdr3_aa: CARTPRQGPTDTQYF
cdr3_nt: TGTGCCAGAACCCCACGACAGGGCCCCACAGATACGCAGTATTTT

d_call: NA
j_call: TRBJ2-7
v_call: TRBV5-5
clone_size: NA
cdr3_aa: CASSLDQGYEQYF
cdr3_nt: TGTGCCAGCAGCTTGGACCAGGGCTACGAGCAGTACTTC

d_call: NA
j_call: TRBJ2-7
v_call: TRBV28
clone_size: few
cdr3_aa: CASRGAVYEQYF
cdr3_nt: TGTGCCAGCAGGGGGGCCGTCTACGAGCAGTACTTC